This TCR beta chain was recovered during a study of regulatory T cells in long-lasting Graves disease (dated by TCRdb to about 2021). As for the study more broadly: To count as having persistent Graves' disease, a patient had to have received antithyroid drug treatment for over 5 years with TSH receptor autoantibodies remaining persistently positive. The study took place in China and was registered as a clinical trial. Patients with persistent Graves' disease were compared with patients with newly diagnosed Graves' disease using TCR sequencing and RNA sequencing of peripheral blood. A total of around 35 samples underwent TCR sequencing, from about 13 patients with persistent Graves' disease and 20 or so patients with newly diagnosed Graves' disease. On average, persistent Graves' disease patients in the clinical cohort had been on antithyroid drugs for about 10.3 years. What the authors observed across the whole study: A larger number of public clonotypes was shared among persistent patients (2,741) than among newly diagnosed patients (roughly 930). Because the primary lesion, thyroid tissue, could not be accessed, the study looked at peripheral blood alone. Persistent Graves' disease patients showed lower TCR Shannon entropy and fewer highly expanded clones than newly diagnosed patients, suggesting clonal expansion. The authors acknowledged the small sample size as a limitation that may reduce accuracy. Persistent disease showed preferential use of TRBV28, TRBJ1-2 and TRBJ2-5, whereas newly diagnosed disease favored TRBV20-1 and TRBJ2-1. Sequencing and analysis were limited to the TCR beta chain.

In this sample, this clonotype turned up a few times. Its cognate antigen has yet to be identified. The record has no base qualities; no much larger clone is one base away. The library relied on multiplex PCR. Data came from an Illumina HiSeq 4000. TCR beta libraries were built with iRepertoire HTBI primers and Arm-PCR amplification of CDR3 regions. PCR products were gel purified before sequencing. On the authors' methods: Across samples, 60 to 75 TRBV and approximately 15 TRBJ segments were identified and used for gene usage analysis of CDR3 amino acid clonotypes. Filtered high-quality paired reads were merged into contigs using COPE and FqMerger. BLAST was used to align contigs to the IMGT TRBV, TRBD and TRBJ reference genes, and CDR3 was defined following IMGT. Clonotypes above 0.1% frequency were classified as highly expanded clones. Shannon entropy served as the measure of repertoire diversity, while the Gini coefficient captured V-J evenness. A clonotype found in more than one individual was treated as public. TCRdb reanalyzed the raw reads on its own, using fastp at Q25 for trimming and MiXCR for clone calling, and kept in-frame beta chains. Rows with one shared CDR3 protein collapse into an entry with the most common genes and DNA. TCRdb's processing, not the authors', yielded these V and J calls. In this sample the table shows about 430,000 distinct CDR3 sequences, 20% to 25% of which occur a single time. Roughly an eighth of the sample lies in the top ten.

The time point label here, explained by the study, means: persistent/refractory GD, antithyroid drugs over 5 years with positive TRAb. For both TCR sequencing and RNA sequencing, RNA was extracted from PBMCs using TRIzol. The diagnosis of Graves' disease followed American Thyroid Association guidelines. The patients came from an endocrinology department in Xi'an, China. From each patient, 8 to 10 milliliters of peripheral blood was collected into an EDTA anticoagulant tube. PBMCs were isolated by Ficoll Paque Plus density gradient separation without further T cell sorting. An Agilent 2100 Bioanalyzer and agarose gel were used to assess RNA quality, and a NanoDrop 2000 was used to measure RNA concentration. CDR1 is given as GTSNPN and CDR2 as SVGIG, both from the germline V gene (reference sequence). The CDR3 runs 13 residues from the cysteine to the phenylalanine. Only CDR3 DNA remains: 39 bases, in frame from the first base. The germline V end is reduced by 8 bases and the J end by 3 bases; junction bases left unmatched: 7.

Here the sequenced sample was peripheral blood mononuclear cells (PBMCs), taken when the disease was refractory, from a patient treated with antithyroid drugs. The V and J genes are TRBV30 and TRBJ2-7, with 10 bases matching TRBD1. The clonotype originates from a female donor with Graves disease. The DNA is as follows: TGTGCCGGTACCGGGACAGGGGTCTACGAGCAGTACTTC. This codes for CAGTGTGVYEQYF.